The count of the clone carrying this TCR beta chain is one. These data belong to a study of blood T cell repertoires in COVID-19. Study as a whole: PBMCs, B-cell-depleted T cells, or T cells were the source of the cDNA or gDNA that made up the material.

CDR1 is KGHSH, CDR2 LQKENI, per germline. The CDR3 covers 15 residues. V dropped 6 bases and J dropped 0 bases, with 11 bases sitting between them. As handled by the study authors: Amplification from reference gene primers served as the basis for estimated nucleated cell counts. Clones were read by immunoSEQ multiplex PCR, and TCRdb kept only the in-frame ones, dropping some. V, J and clone size derive from that table, while D and trimming were established from the DNA sequence. The sample contains around 130,000 clones, around 87% of which appear only once. The receptor was derived from a woman in her sixties with acute or convalescent COVID-19. The specimen was peripheral blood. The chain is built from TRBV18 and TRBJ2-2; D gene uncertain. CDR3 DNA sequence: TGTGCCAGCTCCCAAGCACCCACGAACACCGGGGAGCTGTTTTTT. It translates to CASSQAPTNTGELFF.